The entry that follows covers one TCR beta chain sequence. The antigen it binds to is not known. The input lacks base qualities; no much larger clone sits a single base away. This entry is derived from a study of blood T cell repertoires in COVID-19 (dated by TCRdb to the early 2020s). Concerning the study at large: Samples covering the acute and convalescent phases of COVID-19 were provided by collaborators in the United States, Italy and Spain. The material from the prospective study consisted of cDNA or gDNA derived from T cells, B-cell-depleted T cells, or PBMCs. Deeply sampled blood TCRbeta repertoires from subjects exposed to, actively infected with, or recovered from COVID-19 were included in the dataset. A freely available public database, intended as a resource for researchers studying the immune response to SARS-CoV-2, is where the repertoires were released. Samples came from the ongoing ImmuneRACE study (first 160 participants) plus 1,254 subjects from 6 global collaborators. A de-identified subject ID, COVID-19 status, age in years and sex were almost always included in the sample metadata. Where HLA class I and class II types were available, the types were taken from metadata supplied by the sample provider, not from assay-based typing. What the study reported, not specific to this receptor: The quantity of clinical and demographic metadata differed by source and by participant and was supplied without curation.

In the prospective study, participants were about 18 to 89 years old, resided in about 25 geographic areas of the United States, and were enrolled through a virtual design. To assign participants to cohorts, the prospective study relied on clinical history that participants themselves reported in a screening survey and a study questionnaire. In the prospective study, whole blood, serum and a nasopharyngeal or oropharyngeal swab were collected from each participant by mobile phlebotomists. Additional blood draws and questionnaires over an approximately two-month period could optionally be provided by prospective study participants. Before DNA extraction, prospective study blood samples were shipped either frozen or at room temperature. TCRbeta CDR3 regions were amplified from genomic DNA using the immunoSEQ Assay, a bias-controlled multiplex PCR. Per the original workflow: The number of nucleated cells in each sample was estimated by amplification of reference gene primers within the assay. Sequence reads were collapsed and filtered to measure the absolute abundance of every unique TCRbeta CDR3 rearrangement. For each sample, productive Simpson clonality was calculated as the square root of Simpson's diversity index over productive rearrangements. TCRdb took over this immuneACCESS table, retaining in-frame rearrangements with V and J assigned. Such tables are incomplete; in checked studies, under half of the missing clones stem from an unresolved V gene, and the remainder is unexplained. V and J calls and clone size are given by that table; D and trimming were obtained from the DNA. The sample has about 210,000 clones on record, around 90% of them singletons. The ten largest account for approximately 10% of the sample.

V lost 3 bases and J lost 5 bases; the stretch between them is 14 bases long. Spanning cysteine to phenylalanine, the CDR3 consists of 15 amino acids. Only CDR3 DNA is held: 45 bases, read in frame from base 1. The germline V gene (reference sequence) provides CDR1 LNHDA and CDR2 SQIVND. This receptor was taken from a man aged 18 to 29 with acute COVID-19. Source material: PBMCs or T cells enriched from blood (not recorded which). The chain is assembled from TRBV19 and TRBJ1-5; the D gene is unclear. This receptor carries the CDR3 CASSMFGGEYQPQHF. The nucleotides read TGTGCCAGTAGTATGTTTGGCGGCGAGTATCAGCCCCAGCATTTT.